Given below is one T cell receptor beta chain in context. TCRdb's table, derived via immunoSEQ multiplex PCR, lists solely in-frame clones and lacks some. The table includes 55,000 to 85,000 clones, just over 90% detected once. The source of the sample is a study of T cell changes during pregnancy in multiple sclerosis. This TCR derives from a female donor with multiple sclerosis, enrolled in a pregnancy study. The sample was peripheral blood, taken in the third trimester of pregnancy.

The CDR3 bases are TGTGCCAGCAGCCGTAGGACAGGTGCAGAAGCTTTCTTT. Encoded protein: CASSRRTGAEAFF. J is TRBJ1-1 and V is TRBV4-2, with 7 bases fitting TRBD1. V trimming: 4 bases; J trimming: 8 bases; junction bases outside the gene matches: 7. CDR1 LGHNA and CDR2 YNFKEQ come from the germline V gene. The CDR3 is 13 residues long.